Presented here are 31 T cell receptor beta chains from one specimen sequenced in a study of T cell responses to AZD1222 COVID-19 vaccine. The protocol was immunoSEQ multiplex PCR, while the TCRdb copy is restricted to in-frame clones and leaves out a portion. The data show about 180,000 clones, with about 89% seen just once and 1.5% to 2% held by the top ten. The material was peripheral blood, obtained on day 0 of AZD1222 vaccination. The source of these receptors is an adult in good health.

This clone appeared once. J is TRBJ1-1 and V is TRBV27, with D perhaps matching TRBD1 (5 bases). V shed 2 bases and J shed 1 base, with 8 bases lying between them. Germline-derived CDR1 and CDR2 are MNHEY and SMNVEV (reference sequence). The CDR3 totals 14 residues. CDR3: CASSLRGGNTEAFF. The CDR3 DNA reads TGTGCCAGCAGTTTAAGGGGCGGGAACACTGAAGCTTTCTTT.

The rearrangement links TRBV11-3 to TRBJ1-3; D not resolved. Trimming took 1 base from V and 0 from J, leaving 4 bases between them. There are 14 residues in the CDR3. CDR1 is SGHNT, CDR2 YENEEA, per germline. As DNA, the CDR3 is TGTGCCAGCAGCTTAGGACCCTCTGGAAACACCATATATTTT. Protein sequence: CASSLGPSGNTIYF.

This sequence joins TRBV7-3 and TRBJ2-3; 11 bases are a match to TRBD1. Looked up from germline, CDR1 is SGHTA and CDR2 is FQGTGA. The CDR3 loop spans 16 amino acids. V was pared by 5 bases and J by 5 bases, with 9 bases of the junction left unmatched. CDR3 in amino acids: CASSISGQGALDTQYF. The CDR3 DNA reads TGTGCCAGCAGCATCTCAGGACAGGGGGCGTTAGATACGCAGTATTTT.

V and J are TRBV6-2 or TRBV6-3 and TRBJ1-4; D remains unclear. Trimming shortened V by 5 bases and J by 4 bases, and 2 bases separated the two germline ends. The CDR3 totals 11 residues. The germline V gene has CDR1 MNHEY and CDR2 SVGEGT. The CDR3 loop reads CASSLNEKLFF. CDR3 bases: TGTGCCAGCAGTCTTAATGAAAAACTGTTTTTT.

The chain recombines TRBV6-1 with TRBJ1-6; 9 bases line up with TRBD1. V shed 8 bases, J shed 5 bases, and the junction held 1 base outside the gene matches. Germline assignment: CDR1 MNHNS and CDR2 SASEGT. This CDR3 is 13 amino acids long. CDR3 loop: CASGQGHNSPLHF. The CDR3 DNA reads TGTGCCAGCGGACAGGGGCATAATTCACCCCTCCACTTT.

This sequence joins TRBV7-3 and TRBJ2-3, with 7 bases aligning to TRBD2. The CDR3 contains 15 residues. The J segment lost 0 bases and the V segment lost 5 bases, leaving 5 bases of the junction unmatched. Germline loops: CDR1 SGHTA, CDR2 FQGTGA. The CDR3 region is CASSPKAGSTDTQYF. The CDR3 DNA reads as TGTGCCAGCAGCCCCAAAGCGGGGAGCACAGATACGCAGTATTTT. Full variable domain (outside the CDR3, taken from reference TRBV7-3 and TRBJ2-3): GAGVSQTPSNKVTEKGKYVELRCDPISGHTALYWYRQSLGQGPEFLIYFQGTGAADDSGLPNDRFFAVRPEGSVSTLKIQRTERGDSAVYLCASSPKAGSTDTQYFGPGTRLTVL.

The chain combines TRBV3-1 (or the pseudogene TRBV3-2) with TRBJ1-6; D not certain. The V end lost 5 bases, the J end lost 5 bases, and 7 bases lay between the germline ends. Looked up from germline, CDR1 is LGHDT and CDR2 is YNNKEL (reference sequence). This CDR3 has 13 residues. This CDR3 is CASSVAHNSPLHF. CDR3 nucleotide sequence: TGTGCCAGCAGCGTGGCCCATAATTCACCCCTCCACTTT.

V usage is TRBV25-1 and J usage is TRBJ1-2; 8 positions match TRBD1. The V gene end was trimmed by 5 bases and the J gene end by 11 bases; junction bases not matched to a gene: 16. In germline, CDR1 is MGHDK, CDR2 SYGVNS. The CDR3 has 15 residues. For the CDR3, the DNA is TGTGCCAGCAGTCCTACCCCCCCCGCAGGGGGCGCGTACACCTTC. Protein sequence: CASSPTPPAGGAYTF.

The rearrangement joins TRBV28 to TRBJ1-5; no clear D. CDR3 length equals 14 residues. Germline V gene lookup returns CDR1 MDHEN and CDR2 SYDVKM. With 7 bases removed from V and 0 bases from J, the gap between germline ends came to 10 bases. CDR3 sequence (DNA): TGTGCCAGCACTGAGCTGTCTAGCAATCAGCCCCAGCATTTT. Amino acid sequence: CASTELSSNQPQHF. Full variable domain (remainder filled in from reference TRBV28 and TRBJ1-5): DVKVTQSSRYLVKRTGEKVFLECVQDMDHENMFWYRQDPGLGLRLIYFSYDVKMKEKGDIPEGYSVSREKKERFSLILESASTNQTSMYLCASTELSSNQPQHFGDGTRLSIL.

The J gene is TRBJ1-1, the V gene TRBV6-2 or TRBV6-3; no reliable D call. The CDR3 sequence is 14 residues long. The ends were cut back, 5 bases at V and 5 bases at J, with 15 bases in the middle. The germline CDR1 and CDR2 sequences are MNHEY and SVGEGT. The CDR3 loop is CASSHPGLLTEAFF. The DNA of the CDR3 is TGTGCCAGCAGTCATCCTGGGCTGTTGACTGAAGCTTTCTTT.

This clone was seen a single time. CDR3 region: CASSVQGAGELFF. As DNA, the CDR3 is TGTGCCAGCAGTGTCCAGGGGGCCGGGGAGCTGTTTTTT. The rearrangement joins TRBV6-6 to TRBJ2-2; 7 bases are shared with TRBD1. Looked up from germline, CDR1 is MNHNY and CDR2 is SVGAGI (reference sequence). This CDR3 region has 13 residues. V lost 5 bases, J lost 6 bases, and 3 bases stayed unmatched.

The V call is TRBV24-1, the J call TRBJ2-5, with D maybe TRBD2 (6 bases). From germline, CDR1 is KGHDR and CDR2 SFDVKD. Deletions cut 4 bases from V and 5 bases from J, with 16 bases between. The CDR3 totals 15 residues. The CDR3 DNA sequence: TGTGCCACCAGTGACCCAAGGGAGGCTCGGGAGACCCAGTACTTC. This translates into CATSDPREARETQYF.

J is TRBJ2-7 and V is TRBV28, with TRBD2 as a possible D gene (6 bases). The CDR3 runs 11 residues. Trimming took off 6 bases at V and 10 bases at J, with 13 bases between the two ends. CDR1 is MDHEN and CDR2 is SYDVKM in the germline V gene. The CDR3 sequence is CASSLLAIQYV. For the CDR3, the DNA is TGTGCCAGCAGCCTACTAGCCATTCAGTACGTC.

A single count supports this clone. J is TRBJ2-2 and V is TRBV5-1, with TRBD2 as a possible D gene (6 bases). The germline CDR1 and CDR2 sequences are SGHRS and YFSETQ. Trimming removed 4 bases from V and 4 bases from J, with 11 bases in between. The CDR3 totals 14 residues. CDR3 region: CASSEGLTTGELFF. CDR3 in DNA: TGCGCCAGCAGCGAGGGACTGACCACCGGGGAGCTGTTTTTT.

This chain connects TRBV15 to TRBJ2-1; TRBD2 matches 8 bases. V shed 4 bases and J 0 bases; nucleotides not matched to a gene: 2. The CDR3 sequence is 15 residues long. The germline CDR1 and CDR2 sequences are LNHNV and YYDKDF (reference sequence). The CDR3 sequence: CATSTLAGSYNEQFF. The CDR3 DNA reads TGTGCCACCAGCACCCTAGCGGGCTCCTACAATGAGCAGTTCTTC.

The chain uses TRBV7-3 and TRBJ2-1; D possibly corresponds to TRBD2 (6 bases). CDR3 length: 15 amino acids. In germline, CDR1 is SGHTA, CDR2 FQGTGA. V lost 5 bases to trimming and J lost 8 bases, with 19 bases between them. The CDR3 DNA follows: TGTGCCAGCAGCCCTCGGGGGTATGATTGGGATGAGCAGTTCTTC. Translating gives CASSPRGYDWDEQFF.

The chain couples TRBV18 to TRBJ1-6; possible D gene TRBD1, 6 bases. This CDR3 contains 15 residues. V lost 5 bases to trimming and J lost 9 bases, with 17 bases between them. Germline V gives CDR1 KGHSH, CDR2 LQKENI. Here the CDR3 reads CASSSSGASGSPLHF. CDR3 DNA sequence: TGTGCCAGCTCATCTTCGGGGGCGAGTGGTTCACCCCTCCACTTT.

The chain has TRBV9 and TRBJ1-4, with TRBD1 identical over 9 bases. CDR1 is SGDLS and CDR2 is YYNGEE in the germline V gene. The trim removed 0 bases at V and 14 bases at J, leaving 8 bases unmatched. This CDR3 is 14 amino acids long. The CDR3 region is CASSVEGTGIELFF. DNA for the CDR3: TGTGCCAGCAGCGTAGAAGGGACAGGGATAGAGCTGTTTTTT. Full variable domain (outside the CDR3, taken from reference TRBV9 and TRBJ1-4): DSGVTQTPKHLITATGQRVTLRCSPRSGDLSVYWYQQSLDQGLQFLIQYYNGEERAKGNILERFSAQQFPDLHSELNLSSLELGDSALYFCASSVEGTGIELFFGSGTQLSVL.

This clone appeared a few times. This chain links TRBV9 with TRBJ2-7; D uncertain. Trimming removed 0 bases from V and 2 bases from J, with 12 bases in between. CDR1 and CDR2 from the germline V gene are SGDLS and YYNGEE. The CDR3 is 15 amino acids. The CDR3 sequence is CASSVATTSAYEQYF. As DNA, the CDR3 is TGTGCCAGCAGCGTAGCTACAACGTCAGCCTACGAGCAGTACTTC. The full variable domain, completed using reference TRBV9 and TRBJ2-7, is DSGVTQTPKHLITATGQRVTLRCSPRSGDLSVYWYQQSLDQGLQFLIQYYNGEERAKGNILERFSAQQFPDLHSELNLSSLELGDSALYFCASSVATTSAYEQYFGPGTRLTVT.

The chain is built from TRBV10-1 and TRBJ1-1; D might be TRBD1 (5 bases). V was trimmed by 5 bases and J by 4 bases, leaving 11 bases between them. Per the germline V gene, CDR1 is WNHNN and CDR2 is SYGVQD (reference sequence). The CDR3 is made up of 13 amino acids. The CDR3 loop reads CASSFGGSTEAFF. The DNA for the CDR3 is TGCGCCAGCAGTTTTGGGGGTTCCACTGAAGCTTTCTTT.

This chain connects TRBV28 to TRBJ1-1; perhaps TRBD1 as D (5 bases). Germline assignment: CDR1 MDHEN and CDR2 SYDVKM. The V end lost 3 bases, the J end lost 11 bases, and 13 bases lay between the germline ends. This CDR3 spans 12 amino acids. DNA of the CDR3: TGTGCCAGCAGTTTCCTGCAGGGTCGGGCTTTCTTT. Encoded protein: CASSFLQGRAFF.

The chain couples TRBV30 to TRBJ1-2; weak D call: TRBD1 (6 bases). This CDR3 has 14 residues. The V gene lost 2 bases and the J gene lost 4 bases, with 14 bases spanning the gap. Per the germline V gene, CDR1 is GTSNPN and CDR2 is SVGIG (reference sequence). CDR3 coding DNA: TGTGCCTGGAGTATTCAGGGGACGGGCTATGGCTACACCTTC. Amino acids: CAWSIQGTGYGYTF.

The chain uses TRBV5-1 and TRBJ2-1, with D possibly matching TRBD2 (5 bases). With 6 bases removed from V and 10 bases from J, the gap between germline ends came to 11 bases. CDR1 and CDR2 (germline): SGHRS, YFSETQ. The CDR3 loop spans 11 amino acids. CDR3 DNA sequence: TGCGCCAGCAAGGCCGGCGGGGAGCAGTTCTTC. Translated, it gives CASKAGGEQFF.

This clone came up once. CDR3 residues: CASSLGSAGQETQYF. For the CDR3, the DNA is TGCGCCAGCAGCTTGGGGTCGGCGGGTCAAGAGACCCAGTACTTC. This sequence joins TRBV5-1 and TRBJ2-5, with D possibly TRBD2 on 5 matching bases. Per germline, CDR1 SGHRS and CDR2 YFSETQ. The CDR3 has 15 amino acids. V gave up 0 bases and J gave up 2 bases, with 11 bases separating them.

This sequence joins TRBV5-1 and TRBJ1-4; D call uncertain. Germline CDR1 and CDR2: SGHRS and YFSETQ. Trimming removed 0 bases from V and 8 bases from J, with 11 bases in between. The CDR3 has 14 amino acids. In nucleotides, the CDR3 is TGCGCCAGCAGCTTGGAAGGCCTCGGAGAAAAACTGTTTTTT. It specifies CASSLEGLGEKLFF.

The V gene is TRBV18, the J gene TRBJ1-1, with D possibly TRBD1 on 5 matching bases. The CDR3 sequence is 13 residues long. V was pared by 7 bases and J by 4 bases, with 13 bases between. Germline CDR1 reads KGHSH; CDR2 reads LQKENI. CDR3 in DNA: TGTGCCAGCTGTAGGGGTCCCATCACTGAAGCTTTCTTT. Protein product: CASCRGPITEAFF.

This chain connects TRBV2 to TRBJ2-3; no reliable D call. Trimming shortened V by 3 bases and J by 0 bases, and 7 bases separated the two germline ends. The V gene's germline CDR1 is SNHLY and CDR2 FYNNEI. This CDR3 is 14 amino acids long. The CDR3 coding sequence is TGTGCCAGCAGTGAGATGGGGAGCACAGATACGCAGTATTTT. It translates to CASSEMGSTDTQYF.

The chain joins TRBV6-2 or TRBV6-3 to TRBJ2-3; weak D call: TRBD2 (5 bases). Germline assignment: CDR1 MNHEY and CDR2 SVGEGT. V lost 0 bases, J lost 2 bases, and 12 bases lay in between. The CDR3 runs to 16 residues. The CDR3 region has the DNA TGTGCCAGCAGTTACTCGGGCGGGTCTTACACAGATACGCAGTATTTT. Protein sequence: CASSYSGGSYTDTQYF.

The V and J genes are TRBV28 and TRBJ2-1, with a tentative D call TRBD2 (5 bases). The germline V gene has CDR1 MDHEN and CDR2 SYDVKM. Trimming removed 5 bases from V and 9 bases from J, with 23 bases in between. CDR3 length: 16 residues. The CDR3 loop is CASSTLRESQVSEQFF. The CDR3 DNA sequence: TGTGCCAGCAGTACCTTAAGGGAGTCTCAGGTCTCTGAGCAGTTCTTC.

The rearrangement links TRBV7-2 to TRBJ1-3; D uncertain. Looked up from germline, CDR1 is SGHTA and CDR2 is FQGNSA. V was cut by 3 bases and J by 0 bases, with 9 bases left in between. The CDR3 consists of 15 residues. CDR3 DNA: TGTGCCAGCAGCTTTAGGGCTCTCTCTGGAAACACCATATATTTT. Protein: CASSFRALSGNTIYF.

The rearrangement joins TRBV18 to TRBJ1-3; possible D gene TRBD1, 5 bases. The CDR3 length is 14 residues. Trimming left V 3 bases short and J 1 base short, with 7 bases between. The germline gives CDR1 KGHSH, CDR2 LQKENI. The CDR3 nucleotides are TGTGCCAGCTCACCTGGACAATCTGGAAACACCATATATTTT. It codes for CASSPGQSGNTIYF. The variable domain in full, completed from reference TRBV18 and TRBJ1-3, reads NAGVMQNPRHLVRRRGQEARLRCSPMKGHSHVYWYRQLPEEGLKFMVYLQKENIIDESGMPKERFSAEFPKEGPSILRIQQVVRGDSAAYFCASSPGQSGNTIYFGEGSWLTVV.